These T cell receptor beta chains were read from a single sample in a study of T cells in Graves' hyperthyroidism and ophthalmopathy. TCRdb analysed the multiplex PCR reads with MiXCR anew, one entry per CDR3 protein. The sample has fewer than 750,000 distinct CDR3 sequences, under 15% seen once. The sample was blood. The receptors were gathered from a woman between 40 and 50 years old with Graves' ophthalmopathy. Each CDR3 is given with its conserved first and last residue. A D gene is named only where the DNA matches it firmly. A row's size may be missing; if present it is once, few, many or a size class.

j_call clone_size d_call v_call cdr3_aa cdr3_nt
TRBJ1-2 . . TRBV6-2/TRBV6-3 CASSSRYNYGYTF TGTGCCAGCAGTTCGCGTTATAACTATGGCTACACCTTC
TRBJ2-1 many . TRBV20-1 CSVPDPSSYNEQFF TGCAGTGTTCCAGACCCAAGCTCCTACAATGAGCAGTTCTTC
TRBJ1-1 many . TRBV28 CASRLGTMNTEAFF TGTGCCAGCAGACTTGGGACGATGAACACTGAAGCTTTCTTT
TRBJ2-5 many TRBD1 TRBV6-1 CASSGTGDDTTQYF TGTGCCAGCAGTGGGACAGGAGATGATACGACCCAGTACTTC
TRBJ2-7 . . TRBV12-3/TRBV12-4 CASTPTGIYEQYF TGTGCCAGCACACCTACAGGGATCTACGAGCAGTACTTC
TRBJ2-7 many TRBD2 TRBV12-3/TRBV12-4 CASSGGGLAGEGSYEQYF TGTGCCAGCAGTGGGGGCGGACTAGCGGGAGAGGGGTCCTACGAGCAGTACTTC
TRBJ1-5 few . TRBV19 CASTVSNQPQHF TGTGCCAGTACGGTTAGCAATCAGCCCCAGCATTTT
TRBJ2-2 . TRBD1 TRBV11-3 CASRPTGTGITINTGELFF TGTGCCAGCAGACCAACTGGGACAGGGATAACCATAAACACCGGGGAGCTGTTTTTT
TRBJ1-3 many TRBD1 TRBV6-1 CASRKRGPGNTIYF TGTGCCAGCAGAAAAAGGGGGCCGGGAAACACCATATATTTT
TRBJ1-5 many . TRBV30 CAWSTGSNQPQHF TGTGCCTGGAGTACCGGTAGCAATCAGCCCCAGCATTTT
TRBJ2-5 many . TRBV6-1 CASRAAGPYQETQYF TGTGCCAGCAGAGCAGCGGGCCCGTACCAAGAGACCCAGTACTTC
TRBJ1-2 many TRBD1 TRBV6-1 CASSGFGTGDGYTF TGTGCCAGCAGTGGTTTCGGGACAGGGGATGGCTACACCTTC
TRBJ1-2 many TRBD1 TRBV7-2 CASSLLGQGNDGYTF TGTGCCAGCAGCTTATTGGGACAGGGGAACGATGGCTACACCTTC
TRBJ2-5 few . TRBV6-1 CASRNLEGQETQYF TGTGCCAGCAGGAACCTAGAGGGCCAAGAGACCCAGTACTTC
TRBJ2-3 . TRBD2 TRBV30 CAWSVGLAESTDTQYF TGTGCCTGGAGTGTAGGACTAGCGGAAAGCACAGATACGCAGTATTTT
TRBJ2-2 many . TRBV20-1 CSARDPSGNTGELFF TGCAGTGCTAGAGACCCATCAGGGAACACCGGGGAGCTGTTTTTT
TRBJ1-1 many . TRBV6-2/TRBV6-3 CASSPPDRWGENTEAFF TGTGCCAGCAGTCCACCCGACAGGTGGGGTGAGAACACTGAAGCTTTCTTT
TRBJ2-5 . TRBD1 TRBV20-1 CSARVPTGGAETQYF TGCAGTGCTAGAGTCCCTACAGGGGGCGCAGAGACCCAGTACTTC
TRBJ1-6 few . TRBV9 CASSAEHSYNSPLHF TGTGCCAGCAGCGCAGAACACTCCTATAATTCACCCCTCCACTTT
TRBJ1-2 . TRBD1 TRBV28 CASEGGTENLNYGYTF TGTGCCAGCGAAGGTGGGACAGAGAACCTTAACTATGGCTACACCTTC
TRBJ1-2 many TRBD1 TRBV20-1 CSARDFRGAGGYTF TGCAGTGCTAGAGATTTCAGGGGGGCGGGTGGCTACACCTTC
TRBJ2-7 many . TRBV20-1 CSARYAGEQYF TGCAGTGCTAGATATGCGGGGGAGCAGTACTTC
TRBJ2-7 many . TRBV10-3 CAISDFDSISFYEQYF TGTGCCATCAGTGATTTTGACTCGATATCGTTCTACGAGCAGTACTTC
TRBJ1-1 many TRBD1 TRBV29-1 CSVDGTAEAFF TGCAGCGTGGACGGGACAGCTGAAGCTTTCTTT
TRBJ2-5 many . TRBV7-9 CASSPVSRLRETQYF TGTGCCAGCAGCCCCGTTAGTCGGCTCCGAGAGACCCAGTACTTC
TRBJ2-7 many . TRBV5-1 CASSLAPAGTPYEQYF TGCGCCAGCAGCTTGGCACCGGCAGGGACTCCCTACGAGCAGTACTTC
TRBJ2-2 many . TRBV6-4 CASSDDRDTTTTGELFF TGTGCCAGCAGCGACGACCGGGACACAACTACCACCGGGGAGCTGTTTTTT
TRBJ2-4 many . TRBV10-2 CASSVQENIQYF TGCGCCAGCAGTGTTCAGGAAAACATTCAGTACTTC
TRBJ1-1 many . TRBV12-3/TRBV12-4 CVTRGVNTEAFF TGTGTTACCCGGGGCGTGAACACTGAAGCTTTCTTT
TRBJ1-2 . . TRBV6-5 CASSYSTGQPYGYTF TGTGCCAGCAGTTACTCGACTGGACAGCCCTATGGCTACACCTTC
TRBJ2-5 many . TRBV5-1 CASREASPGETQYF TGCGCCAGCAGGGAGGCGAGTCCGGGAGAGACCCAGTACTTC
TRBJ2-7 many . TRBV6-2/TRBV6-3 CATRGGQNSYEQYF TGTGCCACCCGTGGCGGGCAAAATTCCTACGAGCAGTACTTC
TRBJ2-5 . TRBD2 TRBV30 CAWSEPGLGEETQYF TGTGCCTGGAGTGAGCCGGGACTAGGGGAAGAGACCCAGTACTTC
TRBJ2-7 many . TRBV12-3/TRBV12-4 CASSFLAGTYEQYF TGTGCCAGCAGTTTTCTAGCAGGTACCTACGAGCAGTACTTC
TRBJ1-1 many . TRBV20-1 CSARDEGTNTEAFF TGCAGTGCTAGAGACGAGGGAACGAACACTGAAGCTTTCTTT
TRBJ2-1 . . TRBV7-2 CASSLLSHSNEQFF TGTGCCAGCAGCTTATTAAGCCACTCCAATGAGCAGTTCTTC
TRBJ1-5 many . TRBV30 CAWSVLGGNSNQPQHF TGTGCCTGGAGTGTATTGGGCGGGAATAGCAATCAGCCCCAGCATTTT
TRBJ2-5 medium-sized . TRBV28 CASSFTQTQETQYF TGTGCCAGCAGTTTCACACAAACCCAAGAGACCCAGTACTTC
TRBJ2-7 many . TRBV6-1 CASRQQGFNEQYF TGTGCCAGCAGACAACAGGGTTTCAACGAGCAGTACTTC
TRBJ1-1 many . TRBV12-3/TRBV12-4 CASSWGNTEAFF TGTGCCAGCAGTTGGGGGAACACTGAAGCTTTCTTT
TRBJ2-5 few . TRBV12-5 CATMNWGGETQYF TGTGCTACTATGAACTGGGGAGGAGAGACCCAGTACTTC
TRBJ1-1 many TRBD1 TRBV12-5 CASGDPRQGQEPRRDTEAFF TGTGCTAGTGGTGACCCCAGACAGGGGCAAGAACCCAGAAGGGACACTGAAGCTTTCTTT
TRBJ2-2 many . TRBV11-2 CASSPMAGTGNTGELFF TGTGCCAGCAGCCCCATGGCCGGGACGGGTAACACCGGGGAGCTGTTTTTT
TRBJ1-6 . TRBD1 TRBV6-5 CASSYSPTGTYNSPLHF TGTGCCAGCAGTTACTCCCCGACAGGGACCTATAATTCACCCCTCCACTTT
TRBJ1-1 many . TRBV6-2/TRBV6-3 CASSYSWAGDGAFF TGTGCCAGCAGTTACTCGTGGGCAGGCGACGGGGCTTTCTTT
TRBJ1-2 many . TRBV6-2/TRBV6-3 CASSFLPGHLKGVYGYTF TGTGCCAGCAGTTTTTTACCGGGACACCTGAAAGGAGTCTATGGCTACACCTTC
TRBJ1-1 many . TRBV20-1 CSARGGATEAFF TGCAGTGCTAGAGGTGGGGCCACTGAAGCTTTCTTT
TRBJ2-7 . . TRBV12-3/TRBV12-4 CASSFRDHEQYF TGTGCCAGCAGTTTTCGGGACCACGAGCAGTACTTC
TRBJ1-2 few TRBD1 TRBV28 CASSTPGTGKDGYTF TGTGCCAGCAGCACCCCCGGGACAGGGAAGGATGGCTACACCTTC
TRBJ2-5 many TRBD1 TRBV27 CASSRTNRGRETQYF TGTGCCAGCAGTAGAACAAACAGGGGCCGAGAGACCCAGTACTTC
TRBJ2-7 many TRBD1 TRBV6-2/TRBV6-3 CATLVVPGQGKDEQYF TGTGCCACCCTAGTCGTGCCGGGACAGGGGAAGGACGAGCAGTACTTC